This TCR beta chain was obtained from a study of blood T cell repertoires in COVID-19 (dated by TCRdb to between 2020 and 2021). Background on the whole study: Samples covering the acute and convalescent phases of COVID-19 were provided by collaborators in the United States, Italy and Spain. The prospective study material was composed of cDNA or gDNA derived from T cells, B-cell-depleted T cells, or PBMCs. Subjects who had been exposed to COVID-19, were actively infected with it, or had recovered from it provided the deeply sampled blood TCRbeta repertoires that made up the dataset. The repertoires were released in a freely available public database intended as a resource for research on the immune response to SARS-CoV-2. Samples came from the ongoing ImmuneRACE study (first 160 participants) plus 1,254 subjects from 6 global collaborators. Sample metadata almost always included a de-identified subject ID, COVID-19 status, age in years and sex. Where HLA class I and class II types were available, the types were taken from metadata supplied by the sample provider, not from assay-based typing. Broad study findings and their caveats: The amount of clinical and demographic metadata varied by source and participant and was provided uncurated.

TCRbeta CDR3 regions were amplified from genomic DNA using the immunoSEQ Assay, a bias-controlled multiplex PCR. The source study handled its data this way. The number of nucleated cells in each sample was estimated by amplification of reference gene primers within the assay. Sequence reads were collapsed and filtered to measure the absolute abundance of every unique TCRbeta CDR3 rearrangement. For each sample, productive Simpson clonality was calculated as the square root of Simpson's diversity index across productive rearrangements. TCRdb mirrors the immuneACCESS table, restricted to in-frame sequences. Some clones are absent from its copies; in checked studies, under half trace to an unresolved V gene, and the reason for the others is unknown. V, J and clone size reflect that table, while D and trimming were determined from the DNA. Across this sample there are 150,000 to 200,000 clones, with 82% seen only once. The ten biggest clones cover under 9% of the sample.

CDR1 and CDR2, per the germline V gene, are MNHEY and SVGEGT. The V end loses 3 bases and the J end loses 3 bases, and a stretch of 11 bases separates them. The CDR3 goes from the cysteine to the phenylalanine over 14 residues. The read is trimmed to its CDR3 DNA, 42 bases read in frame from base 1. At one collaborating source in Seattle, patients were enrolled during active infection and were followed longitudinally through the course of disease. Each collaborating institution followed its own protocols to collect whole blood in K2EDTA tubes. For TCRbeta analysis, collaborators shipped samples in one of three forms: frozen whole blood, isolated PBMCs, or DNA extracted from either of those sample types. A note on this clone: Its antigen has not been determined. Per-base qualities were not stored, and no clone one base away is much larger.

Rearrangement joined TRBV6-2 or TRBV6-3 to TRBJ1-2; the D gene is unclear. The sample was peripheral blood. This sequence was found in a woman in her thirties or forties with COVID-19, enrolled during active disease. CDR3 protein: CASSYALADYGYTF. The nucleotides are TGTGCCAGCAGTTATGCATTAGCGGACTATGGCTACACCTTC.